Presented here are 13 T cell receptor beta chains from one specimen sequenced in a study of cytomegalovirus exposure and HLA in healthy donors. TCRdb's copy holds only in-frame clones and misses some; the assay was immunoSEQ multiplex PCR. The data contain 150,000 to 200,000 clones, almost 85% of them seen just once; the ten biggest clones take up about a tenth. Sequencing input: PBMCs. The receptors come from a man younger than 45 in good health and CMV-seropositive.

The rearrangement uses TRBV27 and TRBJ2-1; TRBD2 aligns across 10 bases. This CDR3 is built from 16 residues. The V gene's germline CDR1 is MNHEY and CDR2 SMNVEV (reference sequence). V was pared by 3 bases and J by 2 bases, with 4 bases of the junction left unmatched. CDR3 in amino acids: CASSFETSGPYNEQFF. The CDR3, as DNA: TGTGCCAGCAGTTTTGAGACTAGCGGGCCCTACAATGAGCAGTTCTTC.

The chain links TRBV25-1 to TRBJ2-1; weak D call: TRBD2 (5 bases). The CDR3 loop spans 14 amino acids. Trimming pared 5 bases from V and 0 bases from J, leaving 8 bases between. Germline V gene lookup returns CDR1 MGHDK and CDR2 SYGVNS. The CDR3 sequence: CASSLRASYNEQFF. CDR3 bases: TGTGCCAGCAGTCTGCGGGCCTCCTACAATGAGCAGTTCTTC.

This clone was observed once. One end of the junction fails to match germline, which may point to a read error. The V and J genes are TRBV11-2 and TRBJ2-7; the match to TRBD2 covers 8 bases. The CDR3 contains 13 residues. Germline V lookup: CDR1 SGHAT, CDR2 FQNNGV. CDR3 in DNA: TGTGCCAGCAACTTAGCGGGGACCTACGAGCAGTACTTC. It is translated as CASNLAGTYEQYF. Drawing the rest from reference TRBV11-2 and TRBJ2-7, the complete variable domain is EAGVAQSPRYKIIEKRQSVAFWCNPISGHATLYWYQQILGQGPKLLIQFQNNGVVDDSQLPKDRFSAERLKGVDSTLKIQPAKLEDSAVYLCASNLAGTYEQYFGPGTRLTVT.

This chain uses TRBV7-3 with TRBJ2-7, with a possible D match to TRBD1 (5 bases). The CDR3 is made up of 14 amino acids. Trimming took 2 bases from V and 5 from J, leaving 13 bases between them. Per the germline V gene, CDR1 is SGHTA and CDR2 is FQGTGA. In DNA form, the CDR3 reads TGTGCCAGCAGCTTAGGGGCTAGTGGGCACGAGCAGTACTTC. This codes for CASSLGASGHEQYF. Using reference TRBV7-3 and TRBJ2-7 for the parts outside the CDR3, the full variable domain is GAGVSQTPSNKVTEKGKYVELRCDPISGHTALYWYRQSLGQGPEFLIYFQGTGAADDSGLPNDRFFAVRPEGSVSTLKIQRTERGDSAVYLCASSLGASGHEQYFGPGTRLTVT.

CDR3 DNA sequence: TGTGCCAGCAGTGAGACAGGACGCTCTGGAAACACCATATATTTT. It translates to CASSETGRSGNTIYF. The chain employs TRBV6-1 and TRBJ1-3; TRBD1 is a possible D gene (6 bases). Looked up from germline, CDR1 is MNHNS and CDR2 is SASEGT. This CDR3 region has 15 residues. The ends were cut back, 3 bases at V and 0 bases at J, with 9 bases in the middle.

The CDR3 loop reads CSVRQSATYEQYF. The CDR3 nucleotides are TGCAGCGTTCGACAGTCAGCCACCTACGAGCAGTACTTC. The chain recombines TRBV29-1 with TRBJ2-7; D possibly corresponds to TRBD1 (5 bases). The CDR3 has 13 residues. V was clipped by 5 bases and J by 2 bases, with 13 bases between them. Germline loops: CDR1 SQVTM, CDR2 ANQGSEA.

This chain links TRBV5-6 with TRBJ1-5; TRBD1 agrees at 7 bases. CDR1 is SGHDT, CDR2 YYEEEE, per germline. Germline trimming cut 1 base from V and 6 bases from J; bases unmatched to any gene: 10. This CDR3 region has 16 residues. The CDR3 loop is CASSLLGGKGAQPQHF. In DNA, the CDR3 is TGTGCCAGCAGCTTGTTAGGGGGCAAGGGCGCTCAGCCCCAGCATTTT.

As for this clone: One end of the junction varies from germline; a read error may be responsible. This rearrangement joins TRBV5-4 to TRBJ1-2; D may be TRBD1 (5 bases). This CDR3 spans 14 amino acids. From germline, CDR1 is SGHNT and CDR2 YYREEE (reference sequence). CDR3 DNA sequence: TGTGCCAGCAGCTTGGAGGGGCGCGTTCTTGGCTACACTTTC. It translates to CASSLEGRVLGYTF.

V usage is TRBV30 and J usage is TRBJ2-7, with 8 bases matching TRBD1. CDR1 is GTSNPN and CDR2 is SVGIG in the germline V gene (reference sequence). This CDR3 comprises 14 residues. With V trimmed by 7 bases and J by 2 bases, 10 bases remained unmatched. The CDR3 protein is CAFIKGQATYEQYF. In DNA, the CDR3 is TGTGCCTTTATCAAGGGACAGGCGACCTACGAGCAGTACTTC.

This sequence joins TRBV25-1 and TRBJ2-2; D ambiguous. Per germline, CDR1 MGHDK and CDR2 SYGVNS. Trimming cost V 10 bases and J 6 bases, with 12 bases left between them. The CDR3 has 12 residues. CDR3 coding DNA: TGTGCCACCTCGAGGTTTGCCGGGGAGCTGTTTTTT. As protein: CATSRFAGELFF.

This clone was detected a few times. The chain carries TRBV4-3 and TRBJ2-7; 8 bases line up with TRBD1. The CDR3 loop spans 16 amino acids. Trimming removed 3 bases from V and 2 bases from J; junction bases left unmatched: 9. Germline lookup yields CDR1 LGHNA and CDR2 YSLEER. The CDR3 loop is CASSQVRTGMAYEQYF. CDR3 sequence (DNA): TGCGCCAGCAGCCAGGTTAGGACAGGGATGGCCTACGAGCAGTACTTC.

This rearrangement joins TRBV6-5 to TRBJ1-4; D is perhaps TRBD1 (6 bases). Trimming pared 5 bases from V and 7 bases from J, leaving 11 bases between. Looked up from germline, CDR1 is MNHEY and CDR2 is SVGAGI. The CDR3 length is 13 residues. This CDR3 is CASSDQGGEKLFF. CDR3 bases: TGTGCCAGCAGTGACCAAGGGGGTGAAAAACTGTTTTTT.

The V call is TRBV27, the J call TRBJ2-1, with TRBD2 identical over 13 bases. V lost 4 bases to trimming and J lost 9 bases; unmatched junction nucleotides: 12. Germline V gives CDR1 MNHEY, CDR2 SMNVEV (reference sequence). CDR3 length: 17 amino acids. The CDR3 here is CASSYGTSGDPPPEQFF. CDR3 in DNA: TGTGCCAGCAGTTACGGGACTAGCGGGGACCCCCCACCTGAGCAGTTCTTC.